This entry lists 5 T cell receptor beta chains sequenced from one sample in a study of blood T cell repertoires in COVID-19 (dated by TCRdb to the early 2020s). Libraries were built with the immunoSEQ multiplex PCR assay. TCRdb retrieved this table from immuneACCESS and kept in-frame rearrangements only. Not all clones are present; in checked studies, unresolved V genes account for under half, and no reason is known for the remainder. The sample has roughly 430,000 clones on record, about 88% of them singletons. The top ten hold about 1.4% of the sample. Material for sequencing was PBMCs or T cells enriched from blood (not recorded which). The receptors derive from a woman aged 18-29 years who had been exposed to COVID-19.

In its sample, this clone was seen once. CDR3 bases: TGTGCCAGCAGTTTGAGGGTGGCATATACGCAGTATTTT. Translating gives CASSLRVAYTQYF. This rearrangement joins TRBV27 to TRBJ2-3; D might be TRBD2 (5 bases). Germline loops: CDR1 MNHEY, CDR2 SMNVEV (reference sequence). The CDR3 totals 13 residues. Between the trimmed V and J ends, which lost 3 bases and 7 bases, there was a span of 11 bases.

The chain uses TRBV3-1 (or the pseudogene TRBV3-2) and TRBJ2-7; 7 bases are shared with TRBD2. This CDR3 is 14 amino acids long. CDR1 LGHDT and CDR2 YNNKEL come from the germline V gene (reference sequence). J gave up 5 bases and V 0 bases, and 4 bases lay outside the gene matches. For the CDR3, the DNA is TGTGCCAGCAGCCAAGACAGGGAGGGCAACGAGCAGTACTTC. Translation gives CASSQDREGNEQYF.

The chain joins TRBV7-6 to TRBJ2-7; 9 bases agree with TRBD2. The CDR3 is 17 amino acids. V was pared by 0 bases and J by 3 bases, with 9 bases of the junction left unmatched. Per germline, CDR1 SGHVS and CDR2 FNYEAQ. CDR3 protein: CASSLASGRGAHYEQYF. As DNA, the CDR3 is TGTGCCAGCAGCTTAGCTAGCGGGAGAGGGGCCCACTACGAGCAGTACTTC.

The chain uses TRBV21-1 and TRBJ2-1; the table's TRBD1 call for D was not verified on the DNA. TRBV21-1 is an annotated pseudogene. The CDR3 runs to 17 residues. CDR3 protein: CASSKNLWDRVNNEQFF. CDR3 nucleotides: TGTGCCAGCAGCAAAAACCTTTGGGACAGGGTCAACAATGAGCAGTTCTTC.

J is TRBJ2-2 and V is TRBV7-6; 11 bases line up with TRBD2. The germline CDR1 and CDR2 sequences are SGHVS and FNYEAQ. CDR3 length: 15 residues. Unmatched junction bases numbered 3, after V lost 2 bases and J lost 7 bases. The CDR3 is CASSLRLAGGGELFF. CDR3 DNA sequence: TGTGCCAGCAGCTTACGTCTAGCGGGGGGCGGGGAGCTGTTTTTT.